The T cell receptor beta chain under discussion was sequenced for a study of T-cell memory formation after mild COVID-19. For the study at large: The two donors had largely donor-specific TCR clusters. Study-level points and caveats: Chiefly within CM and EM were the contracting CD4+ clones; CD8+ ones were within EMRA. Second-wave clones peaking on day 37 lacked confirmed SARS-CoV-2 specificity.

The CDR3 has 15 amino acids. Trimming removed 0 bases from V and 7 bases from J; junction bases left unmatched: 6. Germline V CDR1 and CDR2: GTSNPN, SVGIG (reference sequence). Each CDR3 protein is one row after TCRdb ran MiXCR on the 5' RACE reads. This sample has 98,000 or so distinct CDR3 sequences, with 18% found just once. For this clonotype: Antigen unknown.

The chain couples TRBV30 to TRBJ2-3; TRBD2 agrees at 11 bases. The TCR sequence derives from a man younger than 35 who had mild COVID-19 (a few samples of this study predate the infection). Cell type and time point are not known. What was sequenced was PBMCs or a T cell subset sorted from them (not recorded which). The CDR3 region is CAWSVLAGAPNTQYF. The CDR3, as DNA: TGTGCCTGGAGTGTACTAGCGGGGGCACCGAATACGCAGTATTTT.